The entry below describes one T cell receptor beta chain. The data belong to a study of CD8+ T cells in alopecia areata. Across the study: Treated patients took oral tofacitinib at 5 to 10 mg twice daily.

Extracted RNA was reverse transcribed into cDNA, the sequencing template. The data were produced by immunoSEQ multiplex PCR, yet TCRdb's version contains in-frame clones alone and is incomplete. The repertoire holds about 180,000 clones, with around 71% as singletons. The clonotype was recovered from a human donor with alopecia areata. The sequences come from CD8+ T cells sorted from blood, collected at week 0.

CDR3 residues: CASRLESTGRETQYF. The DNA of the CDR3 is TGTGCCAGCAGATTAGAGTCCACCGGGCGGGAGACCCAGTACTTC. J is TRBJ2-5 and V is TRBV6-1; D ambiguous. This CDR3 contains 15 residues. Trimming cost V 6 bases and J 5 bases, with 19 bases left between them. CDR1 and CDR2 (germline): MNHNS, SASEGT.